This TCR beta chain derives from a study of blood T cell repertoires in COVID-19 (dated by TCRdb to 2020 to 2021). In the study overall: Samples covering the acute and convalescent phases of COVID-19 were provided by collaborators in the United States, Italy and Spain. The samples were drawn from the first 160 participants of the ongoing ImmuneRACE study and from about 1,200 subjects provided by 6 global collaborators. Where HLA class I and class II types were available, the types were taken from metadata supplied by the sample provider, not from assay-based typing. A de-identified subject ID, COVID-19 status, age in years and sex were almost always included in the sample metadata. The repertoires were released in a freely available public database intended as a resource for research on the immune response to SARS-CoV-2. The material from the prospective study consisted of cDNA or gDNA derived from T cells, B-cell-depleted T cells, or PBMCs. Deeply sampled blood TCRbeta repertoires from subjects exposed to, actively infected with, or recovered from COVID-19 were included in the dataset.

The immunoSEQ Assay, a bias-controlled multiplex PCR, was used to amplify TCRbeta CDR3 regions from genomic DNA. On the authors' methods: Within the assay, amplification of reference gene primers was used to estimate how many nucleated cells each sample contained. To quantify the absolute abundance of each unique TCRbeta CDR3 rearrangement, sequence reads were collapsed and filtered. For each sample, productive Simpson clonality was calculated by taking the square root of Simpson's diversity index across productive rearrangements. This immuneACCESS table, as held by TCRdb, lists in-frame sequences with V and J called but not all clones. Of the missing ones, under half trace to an unresolved V gene in checked studies; the others have no known cause. Clone size and the V and J calls come from that table; the DNA yielded D and trimming. The sample table lists 300,000 to 400,000 clones, approximately 91% of them with a count of one. 4.5% to 6.5% of the sample belongs to the ten largest clones.

Reading from cysteine to phenylalanine, the CDR3 counts 17 amino acids. The sequence is cut down to CDR3 DNA, 51 bases in frame from base 1. CDR1 is given as MDHEN and CDR2 as SYDVKM, both from the germline V gene. Trimming accounts for 6 bases at V and 3 bases at J, while the number of junction bases matched to no gene is 9. In the prospective study, participants were roughly 18 to 95 years old, resided in about two dozen geographic areas of the United States, and were enrolled through a virtual design. Cohort assignment in the prospective study relied on participant-reported clinical history from a screening survey and a study questionnaire. Recovered participants in ImmuneRACE Cohort 3 were defined by two consecutive negative NP/OP PCR tests, clearance by a healthcare professional, or resolution of symptoms. In the prospective study, mobile phlebotomists collected whole blood, serum and a nasopharyngeal or oropharyngeal swab from each participant. Participants in the prospective study had the option to provide additional blood draws and questionnaires over an approximately two-month period. Before DNA extraction, blood samples from the prospective study were shipped at room temperature or frozen.

Broader findings and caveats from the paper: Clinical and demographic metadata were provided uncurated, with the amount varying by source and participant.

About this clone itself: The antigen it binds to is not known. The input lacks base qualities; no much larger clone sits a single base away.

This sequence was found in a man aged 60-69 years who had recovered from COVID-19. Material: PBMCs or T cells enriched from blood (not recorded which). The V and J segments used are TRBV28 and TRBJ2-3, with TRBD2 matching 13 junction bases. The DNA reads TGTGCCAGCAGATACCGACTAGCGGGAGGACTGACAGATACGCAGTATTTT. This is translated as CASRYRLAGGLTDTQYF.